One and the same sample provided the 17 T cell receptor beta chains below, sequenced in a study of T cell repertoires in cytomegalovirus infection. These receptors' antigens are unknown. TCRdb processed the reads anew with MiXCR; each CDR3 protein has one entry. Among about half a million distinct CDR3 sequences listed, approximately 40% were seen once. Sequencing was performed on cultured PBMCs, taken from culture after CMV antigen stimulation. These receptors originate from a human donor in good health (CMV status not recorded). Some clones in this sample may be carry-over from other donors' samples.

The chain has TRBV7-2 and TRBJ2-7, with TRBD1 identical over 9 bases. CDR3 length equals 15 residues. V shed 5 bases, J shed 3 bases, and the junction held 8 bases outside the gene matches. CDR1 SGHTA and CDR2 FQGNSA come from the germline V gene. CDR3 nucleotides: TGTGCCAGCAGCGGAGGGACAGGGTGGTTCTACGAGCAGTACTTC. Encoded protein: CASSGGTGWFYEQYF.

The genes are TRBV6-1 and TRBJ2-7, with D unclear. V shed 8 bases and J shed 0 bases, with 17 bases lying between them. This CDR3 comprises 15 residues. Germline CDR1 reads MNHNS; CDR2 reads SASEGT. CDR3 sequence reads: CASEEGPCISYEQYF. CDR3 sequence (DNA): TGTGCCAGCGAGGAAGGACCGTGCATCTCCTACGAGCAGTACTTC.

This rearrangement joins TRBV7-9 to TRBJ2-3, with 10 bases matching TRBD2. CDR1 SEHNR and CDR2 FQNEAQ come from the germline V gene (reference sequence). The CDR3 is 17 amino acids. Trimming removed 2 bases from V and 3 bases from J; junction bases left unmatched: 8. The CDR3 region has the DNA TGTGCCAGCAGCTTATCCCCAGCGGGAGGGCCGACAGATACGCAGTATTTT. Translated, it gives CASSLSPAGGPTDTQYF.

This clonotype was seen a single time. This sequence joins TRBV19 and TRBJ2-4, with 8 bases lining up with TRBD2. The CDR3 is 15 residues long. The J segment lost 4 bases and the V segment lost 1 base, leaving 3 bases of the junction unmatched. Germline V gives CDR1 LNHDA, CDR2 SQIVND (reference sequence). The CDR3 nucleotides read TGTGCCAGTAGTATAGCGGGAGGGCTGAAAAACATTCAGTACTTC. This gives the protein CASSIAGGLKNIQYF. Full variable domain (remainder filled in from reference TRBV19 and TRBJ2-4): DGGITQSPKYLFRKEGQNVTLSCEQNLNHDAMYWYRQDPGQGLRLIYYSQIVNDFQKGDIAEGYSVSREKKESFPLTVTSAQKNPTAFYLCASSIAGGLKNIQYFGAGTRLSVL.

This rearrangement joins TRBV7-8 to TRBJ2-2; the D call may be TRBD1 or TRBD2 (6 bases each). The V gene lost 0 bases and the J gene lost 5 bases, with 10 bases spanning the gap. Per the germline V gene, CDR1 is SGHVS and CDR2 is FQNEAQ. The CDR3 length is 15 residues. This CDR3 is CASSLAGGHTGELFF. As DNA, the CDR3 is TGTGCCAGCAGCTTAGCGGGGGGACATACCGGGGAGCTGTTTTTT. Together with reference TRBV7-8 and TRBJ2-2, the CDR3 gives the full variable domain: GAGVSQSPRYKVAKRGQDVALRCDPISGHVSLFWYQQALGQGPEFLTYFQNEAQLDKSGLPSDRFFAERPEGSVSTLKIQRTQQEDSAVYLCASSLAGGHTGELFFGEGSRLTVL.

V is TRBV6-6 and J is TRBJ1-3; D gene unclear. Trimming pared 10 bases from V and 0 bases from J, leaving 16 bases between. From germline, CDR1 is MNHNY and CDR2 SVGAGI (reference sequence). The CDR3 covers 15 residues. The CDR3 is CATSLVWSSGNTIYF. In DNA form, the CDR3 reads TGTGCCACCTCTCTTGTTTGGAGCTCTGGAAACACCATATATTTT.

CDR3 sequence (DNA): TGTGCCAGCAGTCCAATGGCCCCGGGGAGCCTTTCCGAGCAGTACTTC. Amino acid sequence: CASSPMAPGSLSEQYF. The J gene is TRBJ2-7, the V gene TRBV12-3 or TRBV12-4; tentatively, D is TRBD2 (5 bases). V lost 5 bases to trimming and J lost 6 bases, with 23 bases between them. CDR3 length equals 16 residues.

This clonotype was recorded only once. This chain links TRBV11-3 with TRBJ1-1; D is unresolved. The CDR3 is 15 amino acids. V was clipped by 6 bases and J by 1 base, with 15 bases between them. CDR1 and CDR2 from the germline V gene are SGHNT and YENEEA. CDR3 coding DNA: TGTGCCAGCAGGCCTCCCCCCGGGGAGAACACTGAAGCTTTCTTT. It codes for CASRPPPGENTEAFF.

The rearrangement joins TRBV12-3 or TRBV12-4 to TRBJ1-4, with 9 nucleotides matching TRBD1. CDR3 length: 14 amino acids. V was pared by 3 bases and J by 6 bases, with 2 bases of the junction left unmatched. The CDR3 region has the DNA TGTGCCAGCAGTTTGGGGACAGGGTATGAAAAACTGTTTTTT. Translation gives CASSLGTGYEKLFF.

Here the CDR3 reads CASSQDPKGTGEYNEQFF. DNA for the CDR3: TGCGCCAGCAGCCAAGATCCGAAAGGGACAGGGGAGTACAATGAGCAGTTCTTC. The V gene is TRBV4-1, the J gene TRBJ2-1, with 10 bases fitting TRBD1. Trimming removed 0 bases from V and 4 bases from J; junction bases left unmatched: 9. This CDR3 is 18 amino acids long. CDR1 is MGHRA, CDR2 YSYEKL, per germline.

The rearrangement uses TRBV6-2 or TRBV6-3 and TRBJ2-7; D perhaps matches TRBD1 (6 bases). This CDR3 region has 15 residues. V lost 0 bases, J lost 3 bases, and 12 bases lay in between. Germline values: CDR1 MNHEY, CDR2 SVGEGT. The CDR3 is CASSYSTGILYEQYF. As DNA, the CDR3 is TGTGCCAGCAGTTACTCGACAGGCATCCTCTACGAGCAGTACTTC.

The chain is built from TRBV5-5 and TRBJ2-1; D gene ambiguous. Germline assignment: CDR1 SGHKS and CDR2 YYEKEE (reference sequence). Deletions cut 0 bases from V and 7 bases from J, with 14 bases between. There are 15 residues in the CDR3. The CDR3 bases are TGTGCCAGCAGCTTGGGCCCTACTCTGGGGAATGAGCAGTTCTTC. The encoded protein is CASSLGPTLGNEQFF.

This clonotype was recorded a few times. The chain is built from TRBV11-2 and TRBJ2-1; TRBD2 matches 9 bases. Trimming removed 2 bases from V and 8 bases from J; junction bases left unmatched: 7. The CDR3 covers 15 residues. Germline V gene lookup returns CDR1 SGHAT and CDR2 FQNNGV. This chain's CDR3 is CASSLLLAGRDEQFF. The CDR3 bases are TGTGCCAGCAGCTTACTTCTAGCGGGAAGGGATGAGCAGTTCTTC. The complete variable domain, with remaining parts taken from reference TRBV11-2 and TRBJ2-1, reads EAGVAQSPRYKIIEKRQSVAFWCNPISGHATLYWYQQILGQGPKLLIQFQNNGVVDDSQLPKDRFSAERLKGVDSTLKIQPAKLEDSAVYLCASSLLLAGRDEQFFGPGTRLTVL.

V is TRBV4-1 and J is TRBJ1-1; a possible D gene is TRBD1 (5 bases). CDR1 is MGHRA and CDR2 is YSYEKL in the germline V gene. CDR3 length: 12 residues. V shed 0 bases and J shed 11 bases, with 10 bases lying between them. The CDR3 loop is CASSQEGTRAFF. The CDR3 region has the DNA TGCGCCAGCAGCCAAGAAGGGACCCGGGCTTTCTTT.

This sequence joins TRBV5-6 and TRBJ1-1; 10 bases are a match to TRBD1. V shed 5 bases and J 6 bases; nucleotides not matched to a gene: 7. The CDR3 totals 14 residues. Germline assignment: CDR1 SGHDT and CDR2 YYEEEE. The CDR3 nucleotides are TGTGCCAGCAGACTGGGACAGGGGCGCGCTGAAGCTTTCTTT. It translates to CASRLGQGRAEAFF.

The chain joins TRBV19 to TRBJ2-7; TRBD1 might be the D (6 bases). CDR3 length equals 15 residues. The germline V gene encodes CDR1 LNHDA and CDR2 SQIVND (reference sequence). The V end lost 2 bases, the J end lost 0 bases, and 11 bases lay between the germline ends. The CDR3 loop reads CASSISRDISYEQYF. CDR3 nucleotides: TGTGCCAGTAGTATATCCCGGGACATCTCCTACGAGCAGTACTTC.

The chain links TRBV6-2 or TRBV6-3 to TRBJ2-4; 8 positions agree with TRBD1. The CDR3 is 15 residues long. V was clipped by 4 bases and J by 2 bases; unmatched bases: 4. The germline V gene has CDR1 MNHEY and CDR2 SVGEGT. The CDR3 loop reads CASSLTGESKNIQYF. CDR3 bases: TGTGCCAGCAGTTTGACAGGGGAGTCCAAAAACATTCAGTACTTC.